These 27 T cell receptor beta chains share one sample of origin, sequenced in a study of blood T cell repertoires in COVID-19. Libraries were prepared by immunoSEQ multiplex PCR; TCRdb keeps only in-frame clonotypes and omits some of them. The sample has about 160,000 clones; roughly 73% are singletons. Sequenced: peripheral blood. Receptors originate from an older man with acute or convalescent COVID-19.

The chain carries TRBV7-3 and TRBJ2-3; D unresolved. The V end lost 3 bases, the J end lost 4 bases, and 8 bases lay between the germline ends. The CDR3 has 13 residues. Germline V CDR1 and CDR2: SGHTA, FQGTGA. The DNA of the CDR3 is TGTGCCAGCAGCTTCTTAGGAGCAGATACGCAGTATTTT. As protein: CASSFLGADTQYF.

The chain links TRBV13 to TRBJ1-6, with a weak D call TRBD1 (5 bases). Germline CDR1 and CDR2: PRHDT and FYEKMQ (reference sequence). This CDR3 spans 14 amino acids. V was pared by 5 bases and J by 4 bases, with 9 bases between. In DNA form, the CDR3 reads TGTGCCAGCAGCGGGACTTCGTATAATTCACCCCTCCACTTT. Its protein product is CASSGTSYNSPLHF.

This clone was seen a few times. In DNA form, the CDR3 reads TGTGCCATCAGTGAGACTGCGCCCGCCTATAATTCACCCCTCCACTTT. Translated: CAISETAPAYNSPLHF. V and J are TRBV10-3 and TRBJ1-6; no clear D gene. V gave up 2 bases and J gave up 2 bases, with 10 bases separating them. Germline assignment: CDR1 ENHRY and CDR2 SYGVKD. There are 16 residues in the CDR3.

V gene TRBV7-9 combines with J gene TRBJ2-3, with 9 bases fitting TRBD2. This CDR3 comprises 16 residues. V was clipped by 5 bases and J by 6 bases; unmatched bases: 12. CDR1 is SEHNR, CDR2 FQNEAQ, per germline (reference sequence). The DNA of the CDR3 is TGTGCCAGCAGCCCATGGTACAAGCGGGAGGAGGATACGCAGTATTTT. Amino acid sequence: CASSPWYKREEDTQYF. Complete variable domain (other parts from reference TRBV7-9 and TRBJ2-3): DTGVSQNPRHKITKRGQNVTFRCDPISEHNRLYWYRQTLGQGPEFLTYFQNEAQLEKSRLLSDRFSAERPKGSFSTLEIQRTEQGDSAMYLCASSPWYKREEDTQYFGPGTRLTVL.

The rearrangement uses TRBV27 and TRBJ2-3, with 10 bases aligning to TRBD2. V dropped 2 bases and J dropped 4; count of bases not matched to a gene: 6. In germline, CDR1 is MNHEY, CDR2 SMNVEV (reference sequence). The CDR3 length is 16 residues. The CDR3 DNA is TGTGCCAGCAGTTTAATCTTAGCGGGAGGAGCAGATACGCAGTATTTT. Translated, it gives CASSLILAGGADTQYF.

This sequence joins TRBV7-9 and TRBJ2-7; the match to TRBD2 covers 14 bases. Losses at the gene ends were 5 bases for V and 0 bases for J; bases not matched to a gene: 12. Germline lookup yields CDR1 SEHNR and CDR2 FQNEAQ (reference sequence). The CDR3 contains 19 residues. Written as DNA, the CDR3 is TGTGCCAGCAGCCCTGGACTAGCGGGAGGCAAATCCCTCTCCTACGAGCAGTACTTC. Translation: CASSPGLAGGKSLSYEQYF.

This clone was found once. The junction does not match germline at one end; this may be a read error. This sequence joins TRBV6-5 and TRBJ2-3; possibly TRBD2 for D (5 bases). CDR1 is MNHEY, CDR2 SVGAGI, per germline. The CDR3 loop spans 12 amino acids. Here the CDR3 DNA reads TGTGCCAGCAGTTCTAGCATAGATACGCAGTATTTT. Translation gives CASSSSIDTQYF.

This chain connects TRBV27 to TRBJ1-1; 8 positions agree with TRBD1. Germline CDR1 MNHEY, CDR2 SMNVEV (reference sequence). The CDR3 covers 15 residues. The V and J ends lost 5 bases and 4 bases, in that order; junction bases with no gene match: 9. The CDR3 loop reads CASSPWTGSGTEAFF. In nucleotides, the CDR3 is TGTGCCAGCAGTCCATGGACAGGGAGTGGCACTGAAGCTTTCTTT.

This clone was seen a few times. The chain couples TRBV12-3 or TRBV12-4 to TRBJ1-5; the match to TRBD1 covers 8 bases. With 3 bases clipped from V and 10 bases from J, the junction kept 2 bases outside the gene matches. CDR3 length equals 12 residues. Here the CDR3 DNA reads TGTGCCAGCAGTTTTGGACAGGGTCCCCAGCATTTT. It encodes CASSFGQGPQHF.

This chain connects TRBV28 to TRBJ1-1; a weak D match, TRBD1 (5 bases). Trimming shortened V by 5 bases and J by 4 bases, and 17 bases separated the two germline ends. CDR1 is MDHEN, CDR2 SYDVKM, per germline. The CDR3 totals 15 residues. CDR3 amino acids: CASSRSRAGGTEAFF. CDR3 bases: TGTGCCAGCAGTAGGAGTCGTGCGGGGGGCACTGAAGCTTTCTTT.

CDR3 protein: CASSLDSREQYF. The DNA of the CDR3 is TGCGCCAGCAGCTTGGACTCCCGGGAGCAGTACTTC. V usage is TRBV5-1 and J usage is TRBJ2-7, with unresolved D. This CDR3 is 12 amino acids long. Germline-derived CDR1 and CDR2 are SGHRS and YFSETQ. V lost 0 bases and J lost 7, with 8 bases in between.

On this clone: In the same sample, other DNA sequences code for this CDR3. V is TRBV5-1 and J is TRBJ1-4, with a possible D match to TRBD1 (6 bases). This CDR3 comprises 14 residues. The V and J ends lost 3 bases and 5 bases respectively, with 11 bases between them. Per the germline V gene, CDR1 is SGHRS and CDR2 is YFSETQ. CDR3 protein: CASSSGQQNEKLFF. CDR3 DNA: TGCGCCAGCAGCTCCGGACAGCAAAATGAAAAACTGTTTTTT. The full variable domain, with the rest looked up from reference TRBV5-1 and TRBJ1-4, is KAGVTQTPRYLIKTRGQQVTLSCSPISGHRSVSWYQQTPGQGLQFLFEYFSETQRNKGNFPGRFSGRQFSNSRSEMNVSTLELGDSALYLCASSSGQQNEKLFFGSGTQLSVL.

The J gene is TRBJ1-5, the V gene TRBV24-1; D is ambiguous. The V gene lost 7 bases and the J gene lost 2 bases, with 8 bases spanning the gap. The germline CDR1 and CDR2 sequences are KGHDR and SFDVKD. CDR3 size: 13 residues. CDR3 residues: CATSASGNQPQHF. CDR3 bases: TGTGCCACCAGCGCAAGCGGCAATCAGCCCCAGCATTTT.

The V gene is TRBV19, the J gene TRBJ2-5; 11 bases match TRBD2. This CDR3 has 15 residues. Trimming removed 5 bases from V and 4 bases from J; junction bases left unmatched: 6. The germline V gene has CDR1 LNHDA and CDR2 SQIVND (reference sequence). CDR3 residues: CASSFLAGGSETQYF. The CDR3 nucleotides are TGTGCCAGTAGTTTTCTAGCGGGAGGTTCAGAGACCCAGTACTTC.

This chain joins TRBV5-1 and TRBJ2-5; tentative D call: TRBD1 (6 bases). The V gene's germline CDR1 is SGHRS and CDR2 YFSETQ. Deletions cut 1 base from V and 3 bases from J, with 10 bases between. CDR3 size: 14 residues. For the CDR3, the DNA is TGCGCCAGCAGCTTGTCGCCAGGGGAAGAGACCCAGTACTTC. Translating gives CASSLSPGEETQYF.

J is TRBJ1-3 and V is TRBV3-1 (or the pseudogene TRBV3-2); D ambiguous. Trimming stripped 4 bases from V and 0 bases from J, with 10 bases between. CDR1 and CDR2 from the germline V gene are LGHDT and YNNKEL (reference sequence). This CDR3 comprises 15 residues. The CDR3 nucleotides are TGTGCCAGCAGCCCCCGAGGCGGCTCTGGAAACACCATATATTTT. Its translation is CASSPRGGSGNTIYF.

V usage is TRBV19 and J usage is TRBJ2-1; TRBD2 matches at 9 bases. This CDR3 comprises 20 residues. Germline V gene data show CDR1 as LNHDA and CDR2 as SQIVND (reference sequence). V shed 11 bases, J shed 7 bases, and the junction held 30 bases outside the gene matches. The CDR3, as DNA: TGTGCCCGTGGGGGCCCTCCGGCGGGGGGGCTGGTCGAAAATTTGAATGAGCAGTTCTTC. Its translation: CARGGPPAGGLVENLNEQFF. The full variable domain, completed using reference TRBV19 and TRBJ2-1, is DGGITQSPKYLFRKEGQNVTLSCEQNLNHDAMYWYRQDPGQGLRLIYYSQIVNDFQKGDIAEGYSVSREKKESFPLTVTSAQKNPTAFYLCARGGPPAGGLVENLNEQFFGPGTRLTVL.

The chain has TRBV4-3 and TRBJ2-1, with 7 bases lining up with TRBD2. The CDR3 covers 13 residues. V gave up 4 bases and J gave up 10 bases; unmatched junction bases: 7. Per germline, CDR1 LGHNA and CDR2 YSLEER. The CDR3 reads CASSPTSVREQFF. The CDR3 DNA follows: TGCGCCAGCAGCCCAACTAGCGTCCGAGAGCAGTTCTTC.

V gene TRBV7-8 combines with J gene TRBJ1-6; D not certain. Germline V CDR1 and CDR2: SGHVS, FQNEAQ. The CDR3 contains 13 residues. Trimming pared 5 bases from V and 7 bases from J, leaving 9 bases between. CDR3 DNA: TGTGCCAGCAGCCTAATAATGAATTCACCCCTCCACTTT. Residues: CASSLIMNSPLHF.

The rearrangement links TRBV6-5 to TRBJ2-7; D uncertain. The V end lost 8 bases, the J end lost 0 bases, and 14 bases lay between the germline ends. The germline V gene encodes CDR1 MNHEY and CDR2 SVGAGI. The CDR3 runs 14 residues. The CDR3 protein is CASSPQALSYEQYF. In DNA form, the CDR3 reads TGTGCCAGCTCGCCCCAGGCTCTCTCCTACGAGCAGTACTTC.

The chain is built from TRBV28 and TRBJ1-6, with 8 bases lining up with TRBD1. Germline V lookup: CDR1 MDHEN, CDR2 SYDVKM. The CDR3 spans 15 residues. V lost 7 bases, J lost 9 bases, and 11 bases stayed unmatched. The CDR3 spells CASTLGGQGISPLHF. The CDR3 DNA reads TGTGCCAGCACCTTAGGCGGACAGGGTATTTCACCCCTCCACTTT.

This clone was observed a handful of times. The chain joins TRBV9 to TRBJ1-6; tentative D call: TRBD1 (6 bases). Looked up from germline, CDR1 is SGDLS and CDR2 is YYNGEE. This CDR3 spans 17 amino acids. Trimming shortened V by 0 bases and J by 6 bases, and 16 bases separated the two germline ends. CDR3 nucleotides: TGTGCCAGCAGCGTAGCACCCGGGGGGCAAACTAATTCACCCCTCCACTTT. Protein product: CASSVAPGGQTNSPLHF.

This chain uses TRBV12-3 or TRBV12-4 with TRBJ1-2; TRBD1 matches at 8 bases. J gave up 4 bases and V 5 bases, and 3 bases lay outside the gene matches. The CDR3 has 13 amino acids. The CDR3 region has the DNA TGTGCCAGCAGTCAGACAGGGGCCTATGGCTACACCTTC. It specifies CASSQTGAYGYTF.

This clone was counted between two and nine times. The chain uses TRBV11-3 and TRBJ2-3; the D is unclear. Germline V gives CDR1 SGHNT, CDR2 YENEEA. This CDR3 has 12 amino acids. V was pared by 0 bases and J by 5 bases, with 3 bases between. The CDR3 sequence: CASSLERDTQYF. CDR3 coding DNA: TGTGCCAGCAGCTTAGAGAGAGATACGCAGTATTTT.

The V and J genes are TRBV6-6 and TRBJ1-1; TRBD1 agrees at 7 bases. This CDR3 is 14 amino acids long. Unmatched junction bases numbered 2, after V lost 4 bases and J lost 0 bases. Germline V gene lookup returns CDR1 MNHNY and CDR2 SVGAGI (reference sequence). CDR3 sequence reads: CASSSRGLNTEAFF. The CDR3 DNA reads TGTGCCAGCAGTTCCAGGGGGTTGAACACTGAAGCTTTCTTT.

The rearrangement uses TRBV7-9 and TRBJ1-1; a possible D gene is TRBD1 (5 bases). CDR1 and CDR2 (germline): SEHNR, FQNEAQ (reference sequence). V was cut by 3 bases and J by 0 bases, with 17 bases left in between. The CDR3 runs 17 residues. The CDR3 spells CASSFGIQGWVNTEAFF. The CDR3 DNA follows: TGTGCCAGCAGCTTTGGGATCCAGGGCTGGGTGAACACTGAAGCTTTCTTT.

CDR3 nucleotides: TGCGCCAGCAGCTTGGTCTCAGACTATGGCTACACCTTC. It yields the protein CASSLVSDYGYTF. The V gene is TRBV5-1, the J gene TRBJ1-2; D gene ambiguous. Germline lookup yields CDR1 SGHRS and CDR2 YFSETQ. V was shortened by 0 bases and J by 3 bases, with 6 bases between the two germline ends. The CDR3 sequence is 13 residues long.